These 21 T cell receptor beta chains share one sample of origin, sequenced in a study of blood T cell repertoires in COVID-19. Here immunoSEQ multiplex PCR was the method, and the copy in TCRdb shows in-frame clones only, minus some. In the table there are around 190,000 clones, 76% of which are singletons. The specimen was peripheral blood. The receptors come from a woman aged 45-65 years with active or convalescent COVID-19.

V usage is TRBV5-1 and J usage is TRBJ2-3; TRBD2 might be the D (6 bases). The CDR3 totals 14 residues. The germline V gene has CDR1 SGHRS and CDR2 YFSETQ. V was shortened by 4 bases and J by 1 base, with 10 bases between the two germline ends. CDR3 loop: CASSTGLRTDTQYF. The CDR3 DNA sequence: TGCGCCAGCAGCACCGGACTACGCACAGATACGCAGTATTTT.

The chain has TRBV9 and TRBJ1-6; a weak D match, TRBD1 (5 bases). V was cut by 0 bases and J by 2 bases, with 12 bases left in between. Germline V gives CDR1 SGDLS, CDR2 YYNGEE. There are 17 residues in the CDR3. This CDR3 is CASSVEVRAPYNSPLHF. DNA for the CDR3: TGTGCCAGCAGCGTAGAGGTCAGGGCGCCCTATAATTCACCCCTCCACTTT.

The chain recombines TRBV6-6 with TRBJ1-1; 8 nucleotides agree with TRBD1. Germline CDR1 is MNHNY and CDR2 is SVGAGI (reference sequence). The CDR3 covers 11 residues. V gave up 5 bases and J gave up 11 bases; unmatched junction bases: 4. The chain's CDR3 is CASSTTGAAFF. The CDR3 DNA reads as TGTGCCAGCAGTACGACAGGGGCCGCTTTCTTT.

The V call is TRBV30, the J call TRBJ1-2; 7 bases map to TRBD1. The germline V gene has CDR1 GTSNPN and CDR2 SVGIG (reference sequence). V shed 4 bases and J 2 bases; nucleotides not matched to a gene: 1. This CDR3 is built from 12 residues. The CDR3 nucleotides are TGTGCCTGGACGACAGGGAACTATGGCTACACCTTC. Translated: CAWTTGNYGYTF. The full variable domain, completed using reference TRBV30 and TRBJ1-2, is SQTIHQWPATLVQPVGSPLSLECTVEGTSNPNLYWYRQAAGRGLQLLFYSVGIGQISSEVPQNLSASRPQDRQFILSSKKLLLSDSGFYLCAWTTGNYGYTFGSGTRLTVV.

This clone was seen more than once but under ten times. This chain's CDR3 is CASSQDVEEDEQFF. In DNA form, the CDR3 reads TGCGCCAGCAGCCAAGATGTGGAGGAGGATGAGCAGTTCTTC. The chain has TRBV4-3 and TRBJ2-1, with D perhaps matching TRBD2 (5 bases). V was clipped by 0 bases and J by 8 bases, with 11 bases between them. Germline assignment: CDR1 LGHNA and CDR2 YSLEER. The CDR3 sequence is 14 residues long.

In its sample, this clone was seen once. Here the CDR3 reads CASSLARGDYNEQFF. The CDR3 nucleotides read TGTGCCAGCAGCTTAGCCCGGGGGGACTACAATGAGCAGTTCTTC. The chain combines TRBV7-2 with TRBJ2-1; TRBD2 agrees at 7 bases. J was trimmed by 3 bases and V by 0 bases; bases with no gene match: 2. CDR1 SGHTA and CDR2 FQGNSA come from the germline V gene. The CDR3 runs 15 residues.

The rearrangement links TRBV2 to TRBJ2-3; D might be TRBD1 (6 bases). V was clipped by 6 bases and J by 0 bases, with 13 bases between them. Germline-derived CDR1 and CDR2 are SNHLY and FYNNEI. The CDR3 contains 15 residues. The CDR3 region is CASSPGHLSTDTQYF. As DNA, the CDR3 is TGTGCCAGCAGCCCGGGACATCTGAGCACAGATACGCAGTATTTT.

This clone was counted ten times or more. The chain carries TRBV6-2 or TRBV6-3 and TRBJ2-7; D is possibly TRBD2 (5 bases). The germline gives CDR1 MNHEY, CDR2 SVGEGT. V was trimmed by 4 bases and J by 3 bases, leaving 10 bases between them. The CDR3 runs 13 residues. The CDR3 loop reads CASSFGLHYEQYF. CDR3 nucleotides: TGTGCCAGCAGTTTCGGACTCCACTACGAGCAGTACTTC.

The chain joins TRBV24-1 to TRBJ1-2, with a possible D match to TRBD1 (5 bases). V lost 4 bases, J lost 0 bases, and 11 bases lay in between. The CDR3 is 15 residues long. CDR1 and CDR2 from the germline V gene are KGHDR and SFDVKD. The CDR3, as DNA: TGTGCCACCAGTGAAAACAGGACCTCTAACTATGGCTACACCTTC. Amino acid sequence: CATSENRTSNYGYTF.

This clone was picked up one time. The chain joins TRBV6-5 to TRBJ1-2; D might be TRBD1 (5 bases). Germline CDR1 and CDR2: MNHEY and SVGAGI. CDR3 length: 12 residues. Trimming cost V 5 bases and J 3 bases, with 7 bases left between them. In nucleotides, the CDR3 is TGTGCCAGCAGTCCAGGGTACTATGGCTACACCTTC. Translating gives CASSPGYYGYTF.

The CDR3 sequence: CASSYSGQGDTEAFF. CDR3 nucleotides: TGTGCCAGCAGTTACTCGGGGCAGGGGGACACTGAAGCTTTCTTT. The rearrangement links TRBV6-5 to TRBJ1-1, with TRBD1 identical over 7 bases. V was clipped by 0 bases and J by 3 bases; unmatched bases: 4. Germline V lookup: CDR1 MNHEY, CDR2 SVGAGI. CDR3 size: 15 residues.

The chain links TRBV5-5 to TRBJ2-1; maybe TRBD1 (6 bases). The CDR3 covers 15 residues. Germline V gives CDR1 SGHKS, CDR2 YYEKEE (reference sequence). V lost 0 bases and J lost 3, with 10 bases in between. The CDR3 protein is CASSLEQGLYNEQFF. The CDR3 region has the DNA TGTGCCAGCAGCTTGGAACAGGGCCTCTACAATGAGCAGTTCTTC.

This clone was picked up a small number of times. This chain connects TRBV30 to TRBJ1-4; D gene ambiguous. Deletions cut 7 bases from V and 5 bases from J, with 17 bases between. Germline assignment: CDR1 GTSNPN and CDR2 SVGIG (reference sequence). CDR3 size: 14 residues. The CDR3: CAFNREAQNEKLFF. The CDR3 nucleotides read TGTGCCTTCAACCGTGAAGCCCAAAATGAAAAACTGTTTTTT.

CDR3 bases: TGTGCCAGCAGCCACCGGGACAGGTCGTTCCGTGAAGCTTTCTTT. Protein product: CASSHRDRSFREAFF. The V and J genes are TRBV5-4 and TRBJ1-1, with TRBD1 matching 8 bases. After removal of 4 bases from V and 7 bases from J, the junction contained 12 bases not matched to a gene. The germline gives CDR1 SGHNT, CDR2 YYREEE (reference sequence). The length of the CDR3 is 15 residues.

The chain carries TRBV7-2 and TRBJ1-2; D is ambiguous. The CDR3 has 14 residues. From germline, CDR1 is SGHTA and CDR2 FQGNSA. Trimming pared 0 bases from V and 4 bases from J, leaving 9 bases between. Here the CDR3 DNA reads TGTGCCAGCAGCTTAGCGGCTAGCAGCTATGGCTACACCTTC. As protein: CASSLAASSYGYTF.

The rearrangement joins TRBV11-2 to TRBJ1-3; TRBD1 aligns across 7 bases. The ends lost 7 bases at V and 4 bases at J; junction bases unmatched: 7. The V gene's germline CDR1 is SGHAT and CDR2 FQNNGV. The CDR3 contains 14 residues. CDR3 region: CASMEGAGGNTIYF. The CDR3 DNA is TGTGCCAGCATGGAGGGGGCGGGAGGAAACACCATATATTTT. Filled out from reference TRBV11-2 and TRBJ1-3, the complete variable domain reads EAGVAQSPRYKIIEKRQSVAFWCNPISGHATLYWYQQILGQGPKLLIQFQNNGVVDDSQLPKDRFSAERLKGVDSTLKIQPAKLEDSAVYLCASMEGAGGNTIYFGEGSWLTVV.

The chain carries TRBV11-2 and TRBJ1-2; D remains unclear. The germline gives CDR1 SGHAT, CDR2 FQNNGV. V gave up 5 bases and J gave up 10 bases, with 17 bases separating them. The CDR3 runs to 13 residues. The CDR3 DNA follows: TGTGCCAGCAGCCCCACGTTGCGGACTCTCTACACCTTC. Translated, it gives CASSPTLRTLYTF.

This clone was recorded only once. The chain has TRBV27 and TRBJ2-1, with D hard to call. This CDR3 comprises 17 residues. Germline CDR1 and CDR2: MNHEY and SMNVEV (reference sequence). Trimming left V 2 bases short and J 0 bases short, with 14 bases between. The CDR3 DNA reads as TGTGCCAGCAGTTTACGTGGCAGGTCGAGCTCCTACAATGAGCAGTTCTTC. Protein sequence: CASSLRGRSSSYNEQFF.

As regards this clone: Other DNA sequences of this sample code for an identical CDR3. This chain joins TRBV12-3 or TRBV12-4 and TRBJ1-2, with TRBD1 as a possible D gene (6 bases). V was shortened by 3 bases and J by 2 bases, with 7 bases between the two germline ends. The CDR3 contains 13 residues. CDR3 nucleotides: TGTGCCAGCAGTTTCGGACAGAACTATGGCTACACCTTC. It codes for CASSFGQNYGYTF.

The chain joins TRBV19 to TRBJ1-5; D is uncertain. The V gene lost 9 bases and the J gene lost 1 base, with 16 bases spanning the gap. This CDR3 spans 15 amino acids. Germline loops: CDR1 LNHDA, CDR2 SQIVND (reference sequence). In DNA form, the CDR3 reads TGTGCCAGCGTCAGACGGTGGGAGAGCAATCAGCCCCAGCATTTT. Its translation is CASVRRWESNQPQHF.

V and J are TRBV6-2 or TRBV6-3 and TRBJ2-5, with TRBD2 matching 7 bases. The CDR3 covers 15 residues. Germline V lookup: CDR1 MNHEY, CDR2 SVGEGT. The V segment lost 5 bases and the J segment 2 bases; nucleotides outside the gene matches: 8. CDR3 amino acids: CASSKAASGQETQYF. Here the CDR3 DNA reads TGTGCCAGCAGTAAGGCGGCTAGCGGTCAAGAGACCCAGTACTTC.